This T cell receptor beta chain emerged from a study of blood T cells in healthy people across ages. The second PCR ran about 6 to 11 cycles with a sample-barcoded 5' primer and J-beta primers. TCRdb fed the 5' RACE reads into MiXCR, producing one record per CDR3 protein. The profile shows under 1,000,000 distinct CDR3 sequences, 35% to 60% of them singletons. Comment on this clonotype: This could be a read error, since a much larger clone is one nucleotide away.

There are 13 residues in the CDR3. CDR1 and CDR2 (germline): SGHTA, FQGNSA. J lost 11 bases, V lost 8 bases, and 12 bases had no gene match. The chain links TRBV7-2 to TRBJ2-5; 9 nucleotides align to TRBD2. Sample: blood. The source of this sequence is an elderly man in good health. The CDR3 reads CASGTSYSNEQYF. The DNA for the CDR3 is TGTGCCAGCGGGACTAGCTATTCCAATGAGCAGTACTTC.